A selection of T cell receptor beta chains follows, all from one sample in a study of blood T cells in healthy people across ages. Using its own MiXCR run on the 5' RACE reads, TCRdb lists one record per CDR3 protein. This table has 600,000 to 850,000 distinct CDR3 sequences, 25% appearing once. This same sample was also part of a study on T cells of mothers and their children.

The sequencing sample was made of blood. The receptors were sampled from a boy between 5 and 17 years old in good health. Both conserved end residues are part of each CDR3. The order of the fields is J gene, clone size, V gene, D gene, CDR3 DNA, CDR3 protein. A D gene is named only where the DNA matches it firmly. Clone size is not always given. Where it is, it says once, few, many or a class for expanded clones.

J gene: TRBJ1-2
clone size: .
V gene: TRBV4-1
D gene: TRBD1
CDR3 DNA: TGCGCCAGCAGCCAAGGACCGACAGGGGGCAACTATGGCTACACCTTC
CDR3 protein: CASSQGPTGGNYGYTF

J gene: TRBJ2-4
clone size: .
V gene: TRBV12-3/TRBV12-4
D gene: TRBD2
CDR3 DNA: TGTGCCAGCAGTGGGGTTGCGGGTCGGGGGGTCAAAAACATTCAGTACTTC
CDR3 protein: CASSGVAGRGVKNIQYF

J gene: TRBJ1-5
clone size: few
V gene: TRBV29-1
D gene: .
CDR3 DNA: TGCAGCGGGAGGGGGGGTTGGGATCAGCCCCAGCATTTT
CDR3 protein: CSGRGGWDQPQHF

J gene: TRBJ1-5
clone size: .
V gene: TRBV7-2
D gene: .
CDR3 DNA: TGTGCCAGCAGTCTACGTCGGGGTGGCAATCAGCCCCAGCATTTT
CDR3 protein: CASSLRRGGNQPQHF

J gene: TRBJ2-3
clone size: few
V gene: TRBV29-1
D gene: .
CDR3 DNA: TGCAGCGTTGAATACTATACCACAGATACGCAGTATTTT
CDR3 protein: CSVEYYTTDTQYF

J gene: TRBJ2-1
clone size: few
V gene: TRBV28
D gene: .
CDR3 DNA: TGTGCCAGCAGTTTGGGTTCGCGGGATGAGCAGTTCTTC
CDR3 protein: CASSLGSRDEQFF

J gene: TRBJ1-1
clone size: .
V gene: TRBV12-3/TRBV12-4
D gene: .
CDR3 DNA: TGTGCCAGCAGTTTGAGAGGGGCAGCTTTCTTT
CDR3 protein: CASSLRGAAFF

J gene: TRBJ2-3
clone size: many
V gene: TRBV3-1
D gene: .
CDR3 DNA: TGTGCCAGCAGCCAAGCACGCACAGATACGCAGTATTTT
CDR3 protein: CASSQARTDTQYF

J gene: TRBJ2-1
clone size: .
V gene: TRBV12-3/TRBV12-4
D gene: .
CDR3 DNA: TGTGCCAGCAGTGCTAGACAAGGTTTCTACAATGAGCAGTTCTTC
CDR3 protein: CASSARQGFYNEQFF

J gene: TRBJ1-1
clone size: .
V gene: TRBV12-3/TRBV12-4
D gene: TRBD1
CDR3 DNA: TGTGCCACCCAGTGGACAGGGGCCACTGAAGCTTTCTTT
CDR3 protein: CATQWTGATEAFF

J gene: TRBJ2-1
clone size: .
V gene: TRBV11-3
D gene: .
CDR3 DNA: TGTGCCAGCAGCTCCTCCGGGCGGGGCCAGTTGAATGAGCAGTTCTTC
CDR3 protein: CASSSSGRGQLNEQFF

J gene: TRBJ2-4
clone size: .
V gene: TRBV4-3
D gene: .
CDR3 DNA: TGCGCCAGCAGCCCTGACCAAATTTCGGTAAACATTCAGTACTTC
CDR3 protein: CASSPDQISVNIQYF

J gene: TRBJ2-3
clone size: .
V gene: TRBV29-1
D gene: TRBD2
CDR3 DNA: TGCAGCGTTTTGGGGACTAGCGGAGATGTTCCCGATACGCAGTATTTT
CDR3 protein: CSVLGTSGDVPDTQYF

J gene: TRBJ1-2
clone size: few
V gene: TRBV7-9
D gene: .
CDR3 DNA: TGTGCCAGCAGCTCCCTCGAGGCAATACGAGGCTACACCTTC
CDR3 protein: CASSSLEAIRGYTF

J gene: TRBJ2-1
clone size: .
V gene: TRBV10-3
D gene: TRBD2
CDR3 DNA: TGTGCCATCAGTGAGATTAGCGGGATCTACAATGAGCAGTTCTTC
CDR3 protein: CAISEISGIYNEQFF

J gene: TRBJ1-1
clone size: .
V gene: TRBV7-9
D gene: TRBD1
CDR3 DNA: TGTGCCAGCAGTTTAGGGGGCGCCGGCACTGAAGCTTTCTTT
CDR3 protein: CASSLGGAGTEAFF

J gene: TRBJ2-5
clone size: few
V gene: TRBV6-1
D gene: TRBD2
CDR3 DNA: TGTGCCAGCCGACTAGCGGTACCGGGAGGGGAGACCCAGTACTTC
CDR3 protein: CASRLAVPGGETQYF

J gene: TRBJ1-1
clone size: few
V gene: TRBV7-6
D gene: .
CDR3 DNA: TGTGCCAGCAGCTTCATACAATCTATCGACAGGAACACTGAAGCTTTCTTT
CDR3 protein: CASSFIQSIDRNTEAFF

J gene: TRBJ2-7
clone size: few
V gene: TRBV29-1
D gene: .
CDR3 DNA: TGCAGCGTTCTATCAGTGGGGGAGCAGTACTTC
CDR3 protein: CSVLSVGEQYF

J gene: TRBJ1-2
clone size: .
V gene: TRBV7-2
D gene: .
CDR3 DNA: TGTGCCAGCAGCTTAGCGCTGGCAGGCTATGGCTACACCTTC
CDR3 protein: CASSLALAGYGYTF

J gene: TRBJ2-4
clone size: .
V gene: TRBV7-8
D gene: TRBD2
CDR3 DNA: TGTGCCAGCAGCCCATTAGCGGGGGGGCCATCTAACATTCAGTACTTC
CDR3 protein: CASSPLAGGPSNIQYF

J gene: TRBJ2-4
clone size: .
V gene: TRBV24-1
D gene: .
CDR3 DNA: TGTGCCACCAGTGATGGCAGGGCGACCAAAAACATTCAGTACTTC
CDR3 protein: CATSDGRATKNIQYF

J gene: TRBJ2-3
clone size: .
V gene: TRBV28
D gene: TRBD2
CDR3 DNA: TGTGCCAGCAGTACCTCAACTAGCGGAGCTAGCACAGATACGCAGTATTTT
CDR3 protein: CASSTSTSGASTDTQYF

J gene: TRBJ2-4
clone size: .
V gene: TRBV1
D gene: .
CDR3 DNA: TGCACCAGCAGCCAAGTTTATCGGGTAGTCATTCAGTACTTC
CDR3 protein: CTSSQVYRVVIQYF

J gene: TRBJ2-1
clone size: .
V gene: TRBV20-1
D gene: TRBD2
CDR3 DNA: TGCAGTGCTTTAGCGGGGGGTGAGAATGAGCAGTTCTTC
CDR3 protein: CSALAGGENEQFF

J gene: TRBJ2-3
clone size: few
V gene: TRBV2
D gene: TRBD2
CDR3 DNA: TGTGCCAGCCGGCGGGAGGCTTATACGCAGTATTTT
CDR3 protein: CASRREAYTQYF

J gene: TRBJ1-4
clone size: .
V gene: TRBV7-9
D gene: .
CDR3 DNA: TGTGCCAGCAACTTTACAACTAATGAAAAACTGTTTTTT
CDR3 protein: CASNFTTNEKLFF

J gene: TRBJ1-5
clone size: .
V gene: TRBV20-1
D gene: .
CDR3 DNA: TGCAGTGCTAGAGACAGGAGTCAGCCCCAGCATTTT
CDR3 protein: CSARDRSQPQHF

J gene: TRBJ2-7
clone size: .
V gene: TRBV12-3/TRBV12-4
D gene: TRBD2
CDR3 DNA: TGTGCCAGCAGCGGGACTAGACCCTACGAGCAGTACTTC
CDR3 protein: CASSGTRPYEQYF

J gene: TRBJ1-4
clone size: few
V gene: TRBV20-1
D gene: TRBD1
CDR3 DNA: TGCAGTGCTAAATCAGGGGGACAGGGGGGTGAAAAACTGTTTTTT
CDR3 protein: CSAKSGGQGGEKLFF

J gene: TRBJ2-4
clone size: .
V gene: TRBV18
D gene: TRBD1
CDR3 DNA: TGTGCCAGCTCATACCGGGACAGTGGGAACATTCAGTACTTC
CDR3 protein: CASSYRDSGNIQYF

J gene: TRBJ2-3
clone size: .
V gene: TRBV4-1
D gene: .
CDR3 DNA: TGCGCCAGCAGCCAAGAAACTAGGGCTATAGATACGCAGTATTTT
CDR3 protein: CASSQETRAIDTQYF

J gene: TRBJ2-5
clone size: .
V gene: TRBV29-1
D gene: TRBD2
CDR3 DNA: TGCAGCGTTGCTCCAAGGGTACTAGCGCAACAAGAGACCCAGTACTTC
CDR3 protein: CSVAPRVLAQQETQYF

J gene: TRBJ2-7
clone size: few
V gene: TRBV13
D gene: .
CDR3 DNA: TGTGCCAGCAGCTTAAGGTCGGTCGACTACGAGCAGTACTTC
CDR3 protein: CASSLRSVDYEQYF

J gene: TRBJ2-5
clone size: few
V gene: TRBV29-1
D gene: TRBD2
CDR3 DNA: TGCAGCGTTGAGGGTCGACTAGCGGAAGAGACCCAGTACTTC
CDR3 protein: CSVEGRLAEETQYF

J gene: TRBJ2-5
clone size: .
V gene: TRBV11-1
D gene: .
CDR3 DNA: TGTGCCAGCAGCAGCTGGGACACAAACCAAGAGACCCAGTACTTC
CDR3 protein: CASSSWDTNQETQYF

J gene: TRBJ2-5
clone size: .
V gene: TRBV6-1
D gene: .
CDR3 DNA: TGTGCCAGCAGTCGTCAGGGGACACTACCCTACCAAGAGACCCAGTACTTC
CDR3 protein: CASSRQGTLPYQETQYF

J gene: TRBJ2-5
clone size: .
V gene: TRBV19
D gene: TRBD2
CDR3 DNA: TGTGCCAGTAGTGGTCGACTAGCGGGGGGGCTGGGGGAGACCCAGTACTTC
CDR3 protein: CASSGRLAGGLGETQYF

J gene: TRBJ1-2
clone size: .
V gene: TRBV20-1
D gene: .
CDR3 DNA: TGCAGTGCTAGAGATCCGGGGTCTGGCTACACCTTC
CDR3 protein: CSARDPGSGYTF

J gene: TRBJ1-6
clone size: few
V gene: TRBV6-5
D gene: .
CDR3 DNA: TGTGCCAGCAGTATATCAGACTATTCACCCCTCCACTTT
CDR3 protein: CASSISDYSPLHF

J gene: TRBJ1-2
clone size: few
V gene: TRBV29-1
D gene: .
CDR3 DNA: TGCAGCGCTACAGAATACTATGGCTACACCTTC
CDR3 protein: CSATEYYGYTF

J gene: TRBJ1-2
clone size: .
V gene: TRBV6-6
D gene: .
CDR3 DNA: TGTGCCAGCGGACTCAAAGGGACGTTCGATGGCTACACCTTC
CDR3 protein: CASGLKGTFDGYTF

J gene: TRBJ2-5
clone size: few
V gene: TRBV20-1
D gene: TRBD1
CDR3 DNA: TGCAGTGCCCAACGGGACAGGGGGGGAGAGACCCAGTACTTC
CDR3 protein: CSAQRDRGGETQYF

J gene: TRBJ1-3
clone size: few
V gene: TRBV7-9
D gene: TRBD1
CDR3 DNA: TGTGCCAGCAGCGCCAATTCTGGACAGGGGGGAAACACCATATATTTT
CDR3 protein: CASSANSGQGGNTIYF

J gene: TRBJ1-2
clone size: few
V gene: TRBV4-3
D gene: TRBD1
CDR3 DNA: TGCGCCAGCAGCCAAGGAAAACCAGGGGGCGTTTATGGCTACACCTTC
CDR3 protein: CASSQGKPGGVYGYTF

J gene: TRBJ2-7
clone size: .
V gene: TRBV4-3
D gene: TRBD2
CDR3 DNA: TGCGCCAGCAGCCAAGATTCCATAGCGGGGGTCTACGAGCAGTACTTC
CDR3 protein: CASSQDSIAGVYEQYF

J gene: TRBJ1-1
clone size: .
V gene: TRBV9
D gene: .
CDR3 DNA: TGTGCCAGCAGCGTAGGACAGGCCACTGAAGCTTTCTTT
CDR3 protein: CASSVGQATEAFF

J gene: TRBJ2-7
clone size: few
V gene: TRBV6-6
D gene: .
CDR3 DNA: TGTGCCAGCAGTCCCGACTATTTGGGGGCCTACGAGCAGTACTTC
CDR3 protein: CASSPDYLGAYEQYF

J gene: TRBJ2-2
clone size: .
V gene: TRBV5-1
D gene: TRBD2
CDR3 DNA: TGCGCCAGCAGCTACAACGGACTAGCGGGGCCGCGGACCGGGGAGCTGTTTTTT
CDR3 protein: CASSYNGLAGPRTGELFF

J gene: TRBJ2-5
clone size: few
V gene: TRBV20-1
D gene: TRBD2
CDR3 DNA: TGCAGTGCGCTGCTAGCGGCACAAGAGACCCAGTACTTC
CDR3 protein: CSALLAAQETQYF

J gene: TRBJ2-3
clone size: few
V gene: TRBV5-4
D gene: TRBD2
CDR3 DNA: TGTGCCAGCAGGTCTAGCGGGGGGGCCTCAGATACGCAGTATTTT
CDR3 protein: CASRSSGGASDTQYF

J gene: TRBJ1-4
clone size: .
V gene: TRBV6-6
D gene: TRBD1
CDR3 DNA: TGTGCCAGCAGTAGCGACAGGGGAGCTAATGAAAAACTGTTTTTT
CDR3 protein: CASSSDRGANEKLFF

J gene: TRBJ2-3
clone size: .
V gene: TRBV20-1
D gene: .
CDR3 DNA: TGCAGTGCTAGTTCGCTCGGGACAGATACGCAGTATTTT
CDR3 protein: CSASSLGTDTQYF

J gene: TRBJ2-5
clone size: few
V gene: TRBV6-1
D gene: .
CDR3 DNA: TGTGCCGGCAGTTTAAAAACTGGGGGGGAGACCCAGTACTTC
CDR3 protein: CAGSLKTGGETQYF

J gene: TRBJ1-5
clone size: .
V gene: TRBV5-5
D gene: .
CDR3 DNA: TGTGTCAGCAGGCCGGACGGGTTTAGCAATCAGCCCCAGCATTTT
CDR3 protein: CVSRPDGFSNQPQHF

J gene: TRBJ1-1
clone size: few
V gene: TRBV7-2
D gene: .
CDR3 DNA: TGTGCCAGCAGGTGGGTGGGTTTAGAGAACACTGAAGCTTTCTTT
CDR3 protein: CASRWVGLENTEAFF

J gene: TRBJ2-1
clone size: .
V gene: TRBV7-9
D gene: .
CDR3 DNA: TGTGCCAGCAGCTTTTCAGGGGCCGCTGAGCAGTTCTTC
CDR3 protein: CASSFSGAAEQFF

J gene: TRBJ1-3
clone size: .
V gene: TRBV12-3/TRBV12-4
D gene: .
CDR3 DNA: TGTGCCAGCAGCGGTTGGAGCTCTGGAAACACCATATATTTT
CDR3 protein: CASSGWSSGNTIYF

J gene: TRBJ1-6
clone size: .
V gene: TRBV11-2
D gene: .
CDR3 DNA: TGTGCCAGCAGCCTCTCTGTGGGGGCACCCCTCCACTTT
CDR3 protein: CASSLSVGAPLHF